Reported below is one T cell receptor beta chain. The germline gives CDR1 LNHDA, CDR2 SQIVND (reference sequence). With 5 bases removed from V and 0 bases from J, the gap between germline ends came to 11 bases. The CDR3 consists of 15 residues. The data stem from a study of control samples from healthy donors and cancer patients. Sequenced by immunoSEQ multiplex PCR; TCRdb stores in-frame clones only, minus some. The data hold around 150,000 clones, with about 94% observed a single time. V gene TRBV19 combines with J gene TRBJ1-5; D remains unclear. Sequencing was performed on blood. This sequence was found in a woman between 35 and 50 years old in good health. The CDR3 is CASSSKHHSNQPQHF. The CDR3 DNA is TGTGCCAGTAGTTCTAAACATCATAGCAATCAGCCCCAGCATTTT.